A selection of T cell receptor beta chains follows, all from one sample in a study of siplizumab effects on memory and regulatory T cells. Profiling relied on immunoSEQ multiplex PCR, and the TCRdb table lists in-frame clones only, not all of them. The data hold approximately 94,000 clones, with 96% observed a single time. The sample taken for sequencing was naive CD4+ T cells sorted from blood. The source is a human donor in good health. The CDR3 runs from the conserved cysteine through the conserved F or W. The order of the fields is V gene, D gene, J gene, CDR3 DNA, CDR3 protein. A D gene is named only where the DNA matches it firmly.

V gene: TRBV7-9; D gene: -; J gene: TRBJ2-6; CDR3 DNA: TGTGCCAGCGGGCTCCTCTTACCCGGGGCCAACGTCCTGACTTTC; CDR3 protein: CASGLLLPGANVLTF
V gene: TRBV10-3; D gene: TRBD1; J gene: TRBJ1-2; CDR3 DNA: TGTGCCATCAGTGACACGACAGGGGTGAATGGCTACACCTTC; CDR3 protein: CAISDTTGVNGYTF
V gene: TRBV28; D gene: -; J gene: TRBJ2-5; CDR3 DNA: TGTGCCAGCAGTTTCCCAGGACTCTCCCAAGAGACCCAGTACTTC; CDR3 protein: CASSFPGLSQETQYF
V gene: TRBV10-3; D gene: -; J gene: TRBJ2-5; CDR3 DNA: TGTGCCATCAGTGAGGTAGAAGGGCCCCAGTACTTC; CDR3 protein: CAISEVEGPQYF
V gene: TRBV19; D gene: -; J gene: TRBJ2-3; CDR3 DNA: TGTGCCAGTAGTACTGCCCGAGGCACAGATACGCAGTATTTT; CDR3 protein: CASSTARGTDTQYF
V gene: TRBV18; D gene: -; J gene: TRBJ1-6; CDR3 DNA: TGTGCCAGCTCCGGCGGTAGGACAGTTTCACCCCTCCACTTT; CDR3 protein: CASSGGRTVSPLHF
V gene: TRBV7-2; D gene: TRBD2; J gene: TRBJ2-7; CDR3 DNA: TGTGCCAGCAGCCCAGACTTAGCGGGCGAGCAGTACTTC; CDR3 protein: CASSPDLAGEQYF
V gene: TRBV10-1; D gene: -; J gene: TRBJ1-6; CDR3 DNA: TGCGCCAGCAGTGAAGTGGCCTATTCACCCCTCCACTTT; CDR3 protein: CASSEVAYSPLHF
V gene: TRBV28; D gene: -; J gene: TRBJ2-3; CDR3 DNA: TGTGCCAGCAGTCCCTGGGGACGGGGCACAGATACGCAGTATTTT; CDR3 protein: CASSPWGRGTDTQYF
V gene: TRBV11-1; D gene: TRBD1; J gene: TRBJ2-4; CDR3 DNA: TGTGCCAGCAGCACCCGGACAGGTCCGCGAGACATTCAGTACTTC; CDR3 protein: CASSTRTGPRDIQYF
V gene: TRBV7-8; D gene: -; J gene: TRBJ2-7; CDR3 DNA: TGTGCCAGCAGCTCAGCCAGGACGGCATCCTACGAGCAGTACTTC; CDR3 protein: CASSSARTASYEQYF
V gene: TRBV2; D gene: TRBD2; J gene: TRBJ2-2; CDR3 DNA: TGTGCCAGCAGAGTAGCGGGGACCGGGGAGCTGTTTTTT; CDR3 protein: CASRVAGTGELFF